These 21 T cell receptor beta chains originate from one sample sequenced in a study of response to subunit inactivated influenza vaccine. Each CDR3 protein gets one entry after TCRdb re-called the RT-PCR reads with MiXCR. This sample has roughly 700,000 distinct CDR3 sequences, with approximately 14% found just once. The sequenced sample was PBMCs from blood, obtained roughly 12 days after vaccination. The receptor set was obtained from a man in his fifties or sixties who received an inactivated influenza vaccine.

The chain uses TRBV18 and TRBJ1-3; TRBD1 is a possible D gene (6 bases). The CDR3 runs to 16 residues. Looked up from germline, CDR1 is KGHSH and CDR2 is LQKENI. Trimming took off 2 bases at V and 0 bases at J, with 11 bases between the two ends. CDR3 sequence reads: CASSPDRTSSGNTIYF. CDR3 DNA sequence: TGTGCCAGCTCACCAGACAGGACGAGCTCTGGAAACACCATATATTTT.

The CDR3 DNA sequence: TGTGCCATCAGTGACCAGGGGGAATCAGATACGCAGTATTTT. Translation gives CAISDQGESDTQYF. The rearrangement uses TRBV10-3 and TRBJ2-3, with 7 bases fitting TRBD1. CDR3 size: 14 residues. V was clipped by 3 bases and J by 4 bases; unmatched bases: 4. Germline-derived CDR1 and CDR2 are ENHRY and SYGVKD.

V usage is TRBV14 and J usage is TRBJ1-1; D gene unclear. In germline, CDR1 is SGHDN, CDR2 FVKESK. This CDR3 spans 15 amino acids. V dropped 1 base and J dropped 5 bases, with 14 bases sitting between them. The CDR3 DNA follows: TGTGCCAGCAGCCAAGGTTTTACGATTCGGACTGAAGCTTTCTTT. Its translation: CASSQGFTIRTEAFF.

This clonotype has at least ten counts. The rearrangement uses TRBV4-1 and TRBJ1-1, with 9 bases that match TRBD1. V was pared by 1 base and J by 1 base, with 10 bases of the junction left unmatched. Germline V lookup: CDR1 MGHRA, CDR2 YSYEKL. The CDR3 consists of 18 residues. CDR3 in DNA: TGCGCCAGCAGCCAAGCGGGACAGGGATTCGCAAGGAACACTGAAGCTTTCTTT. Protein sequence: CASSQAGQGFARNTEAFF.

This clonotype has just a few counts. The J gene is TRBJ2-1, the V gene TRBV20-1; 13 bases align to TRBD2. The CDR3 length is 15 residues. V dropped 1 base and J dropped 7; count of bases not matched to a gene: 4. CDR1 DFQATT and CDR2 SNEGSKA come from the germline V gene (reference sequence). The CDR3 loop reads CSARGTSGGENEQFF. In nucleotides, the CDR3 is TGCAGTGCTAGAGGAACTAGCGGGGGGGAGAATGAGCAGTTCTTC.

V usage is TRBV11-2 and J usage is TRBJ2-6; D is perhaps TRBD2 (6 bases). The CDR3 covers 22 residues. With 0 bases removed from V and 1 base from J, the gap between germline ends came to 25 bases. Germline CDR1 reads SGHAT; CDR2 reads FQNNGV. The CDR3 here is CASSLDQRRGRSLISGANVLTF. The CDR3 nucleotides are TGTGCCAGCAGCTTAGATCAACGGCGGGGCAGGAGCTTAATTTCTGGGGCCAACGTCCTGACTTTC. Full variable domain (remainder filled in from reference TRBV11-2 and TRBJ2-6): EAGVAQSPRYKIIEKRQSVAFWCNPISGHATLYWYQQILGQGPKLLIQFQNNGVVDDSQLPKDRFSAERLKGVDSTLKIQPAKLEDSAVYLCASSLDQRRGRSLISGANVLTFGAGSRLTVL.

The J gene is TRBJ2-6, the V gene TRBV27; the D is unclear. This CDR3 region has 14 residues. The V end lost 6 bases, the J end lost 3 bases, and 9 bases lay between the germline ends. CDR1 is MNHEY and CDR2 is SMNVEV in the germline V gene (reference sequence). This CDR3 is CASSRLDGANVLTF. Here the CDR3 DNA reads TGTGCCAGCAGCCGCCTGGATGGGGCCAACGTCCTGACTTTC.

The table lists this clonotype with a few counts. This chain uses TRBV7-3 with TRBJ2-2; 13 bases are a match to TRBD2. With V trimmed by 4 bases and J by 6 bases, 14 bases remained unmatched. The germline CDR1 and CDR2 sequences are SGHTA and FQGTGA. This CDR3 region has 19 residues. The CDR3 nucleotides are TGTGCCAGCAGCTCAGCCCCCGGGACTAGCGGGATTTTCGCCGGGGAGCTGTTTTTT. It yields the protein CASSSAPGTSGIFAGELFF.

This clonotype was counted a few times. The chain joins TRBV29-1 to TRBJ2-2; 8 nucleotides match TRBD1. In germline, CDR1 is SQVTM, CDR2 ANQGSEA. The CDR3 loop spans 15 amino acids. The V segment lost 2 bases and the J segment 5 bases; nucleotides outside the gene matches: 7. The CDR3 loop is CSVELSGQETGELFF. CDR3 DNA sequence: TGCAGCGTTGAATTATCGGGACAGGAAACCGGGGAGCTGTTTTTT.

This clonotype has only a few counts. The chain combines TRBV7-2 with TRBJ2-7; 8 bases match TRBD1. This CDR3 is built from 14 residues. V shed 2 bases, J shed 7 bases, and the junction held 7 bases outside the gene matches. Germline V gene lookup returns CDR1 SGHTA and CDR2 FQGNSA. CDR3 sequence reads: CASSLSGQGEEQYF. CDR3 DNA: TGTGCCAGCAGCTTATCCGGACAGGGCGAGGAGCAGTACTTC.

This clonotype showed up just a few times. This chain connects TRBV9 to TRBJ2-1, with 9 bases fitting TRBD2. Germline CDR1 SGDLS, CDR2 YYNGEE. This CDR3 is 16 amino acids long. The V and J ends lost 4 bases and 10 bases, in that order; junction bases with no gene match: 15. The CDR3 DNA follows: TGTGCCAGCAGCCTACGGACTAGCGTGGTGAGTGGGGAGCAGTTCTTC. Translated: CASSLRTSVVSGEQFF.

In its sample, this clonotype was seen many times. A junction end diverges from the germline sequence, so it may reflect a read error. This chain connects TRBV12-3 or TRBV12-4 to TRBJ2-1; D may be TRBD1 (6 bases). This CDR3 is built from 15 residues. The CDR3 protein is CASSLQGSSYNEQFF. For the CDR3, the DNA is TGCGCCAGCAGCTTGCAGGGGAGCTCCTACAATGAGCAGTTCTTC.

This clonotype was detected once. The rearrangement uses TRBV27 and TRBJ2-7, with D maybe TRBD2 (5 bases). The CDR3 covers 12 residues. V was trimmed by 6 bases and J by 7 bases, leaving 13 bases between them. Germline CDR1 MNHEY, CDR2 SMNVEV (reference sequence). The CDR3 here is CASRKGSGEQYF. The DNA for the CDR3 is TGTGCCAGCAGAAAGGGTTCGGGGGAGCAGTACTTC.

V usage is TRBV4-3 and J usage is TRBJ2-1; TRBD1 or TRBD2 may be the D gene (6 bases each). Trimming took 4 bases from V and 4 from J, leaving 17 bases between them. The germline gives CDR1 LGHNA, CDR2 YSLEER. The CDR3 extends over 16 amino acids. The CDR3 nucleotides read TGCGCCAGCAGCCTCCAAGGGGGGACACCGTACAATGAGCAGTTCTTC. Its translation: CASSLQGGTPYNEQFF.

This clonotype was observed at least ten times. In nucleotides, the CDR3 is TGCGCCAGCAGCTTGGGTCCGGAGGCCTATGAGCAGTTCTTC. Residues: CASSLGPEAYEQFF. The chain carries TRBV5-1 and TRBJ2-1; D is possibly TRBD2 (5 bases). Trimming pared 0 bases from V and 8 bases from J, leaving 12 bases between. From germline, CDR1 is SGHRS and CDR2 YFSETQ. The CDR3 consists of 14 residues.

This clonotype was found a few times. The chain uses TRBV21-1 and TRBJ2-7; the D call in the table, TRBD1, was not verified against the DNA. TRBV21-1 is marked as a pseudogene. The CDR3 runs to 17 residues. The CDR3 coding sequence is TGTGCCAGCAGCAAAGTTGGGGGATGCGGGGGCTCCTACGAGCAGTACTTC. Its translation: CASSKVGGCGGSYEQYF.

The table lists this clonotype with a few counts. The V gene is TRBV10-2, the J gene TRBJ2-6; D tentatively fits TRBD1 or TRBD2 (6 bases each). CDR3 length equals 16 residues. The germline CDR1 and CDR2 sequences are WSHSY and SAAADI. Trimming removed 3 bases at V and 0 bases at J, with 9 bases between. The CDR3 reads CASSDGGHSGANVLTF. CDR3 in DNA: TGCGCCAGCAGTGACGGGGGCCACTCTGGGGCCAACGTCCTGACTTTC.

This clonotype turned up a few times. The chain couples TRBV9 to TRBJ2-7; 7 nucleotides line up with TRBD2. Looked up from germline, CDR1 is SGDLS and CDR2 is YYNGEE. Losses at the gene ends were 0 bases for V and 2 bases for J; bases not matched to a gene: 2. This CDR3 has 14 amino acids. The DNA of the CDR3 is TGTGCCAGCAGCGTAGGCAGCGGGACCTACGAGCAGTACTTC. Translation gives CASSVGSGTYEQYF.

The sample holds a few counts of this clonotype. The genes are TRBV7-2 and TRBJ2-5, with 9 bases fitting TRBD2. The CDR3 contains 14 residues. J was trimmed by 2 bases and V by 3 bases; bases with no gene match: 1. Germline CDR1 is SGHTA and CDR2 is FQGNSA. The CDR3 DNA follows: TGTGCCAGCAGCTTCGGACTAGCGCAAGAGACCCAGTACTTC. It yields the protein CASSFGLAQETQYF.

The chain links TRBV10-3 to TRBJ2-7; TRBD1 matches at 10 bases. The V segment lost 4 bases and the J segment 3 bases; nucleotides outside the gene matches: 9. The CDR3 is 16 amino acids. In germline, CDR1 is ENHRY, CDR2 SYGVKD. CDR3 nucleotide sequence: TGTGCCATCAGTGCCACCGGGACAGGGGTAGGCTACGAGCAGTACTTC. Translating it yields CAISATGTGVGYEQYF.

The chain is built from TRBV5-6 and TRBJ1-4; a weak D match, TRBD1 (5 bases). V lost 3 bases to trimming and J lost 8 bases, with 17 bases between them. This CDR3 contains 15 residues. Germline V gives CDR1 SGHDT, CDR2 YYEEEE. The CDR3 sequence: CASSSGTALIEKLFF. DNA of the CDR3: TGTGCCAGCAGCTCCGGGACGGCCCTAATAGAAAAACTGTTTTTT.